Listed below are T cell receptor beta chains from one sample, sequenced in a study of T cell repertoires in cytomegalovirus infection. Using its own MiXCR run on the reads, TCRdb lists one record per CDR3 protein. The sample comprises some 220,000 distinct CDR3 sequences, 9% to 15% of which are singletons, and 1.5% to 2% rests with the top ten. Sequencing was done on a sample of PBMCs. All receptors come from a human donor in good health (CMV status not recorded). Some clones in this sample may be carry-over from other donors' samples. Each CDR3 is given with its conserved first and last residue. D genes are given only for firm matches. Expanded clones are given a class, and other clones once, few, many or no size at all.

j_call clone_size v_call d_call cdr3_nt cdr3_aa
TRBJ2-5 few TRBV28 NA TGTGCCAGCAGTCAACTTTCGGGGTACCAAGAGACCCAGTACTTC CASSQLSGYQETQYF
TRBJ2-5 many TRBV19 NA TGTGCCAGTAGTAGGCAAAGGGGAGAGGGAAGAGAGACCCAGTACTTC CASSRQRGEGRETQYF
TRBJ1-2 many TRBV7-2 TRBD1 TGTGCCAGCAGCTTATGGAGGGGGCAGGGCAGGGGCTACACCTTC CASSLWRGQGRGYTF
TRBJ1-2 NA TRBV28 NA TGTGCCAGCAGTGGGACACCCTATGGCTACACCTTC CASSGTPYGYTF
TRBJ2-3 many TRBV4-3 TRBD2 TGCGCCAGCAGCTCCGGGGGGCTAGCGGGCCGAAGCACAGATACGCAGTATTTT CASSSGGLAGRSTDTQYF
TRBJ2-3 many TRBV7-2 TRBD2 TGTGCCAGCAGCTCGGGACTAGCGGGGGGTGGAGATACGCAGTATTTT CASSSGLAGGGDTQYF
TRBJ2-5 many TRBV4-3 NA TGCGCCAGCTCAGACACCTTAGGGGAGACCCAGTACTTC CASSDTLGETQYF
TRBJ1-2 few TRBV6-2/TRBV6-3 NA TGTGCCAGCAGTTACAACCAGGGCTATGGCTACACCTTC CASSYNQGYGYTF
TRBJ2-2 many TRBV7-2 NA TGTGCCAGCAGCTTAGATAGTAGCGGGAACACCGGGGAGCTGTTTTTT CASSLDSSGNTGELFF
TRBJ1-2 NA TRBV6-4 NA TGTGCCAGCAGTGAGTCGTCCCGGGGAGGCTACACCTTC CASSESSRGGYTF
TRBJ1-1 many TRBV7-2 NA TGTGCCAGCAGCATAAAGGGGAGAGGGGGGATCGCTTTCTTT CASSIKGRGGIAFF
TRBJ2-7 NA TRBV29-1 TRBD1 TGCAGCGTATCCGGACAGGCAGCTGGCTACGAGCAGTACTTC CSVSGQAAGYEQYF
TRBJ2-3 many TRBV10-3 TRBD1 TGTGCCATCAGTGAAGGGGACAGGTTAGGTACGCAGTATTTT CAISEGDRLGTQYF
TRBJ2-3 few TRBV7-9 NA TGTGCCAGCAGCGCGGAAGGGTTAGCGGCGACAGATACGCAGTATTTT CASSAEGLAATDTQYF
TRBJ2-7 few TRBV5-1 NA TGCGCCAGCAGCGAGGGGACGGACAGCTCCTACGAGCAGTACTTC CASSEGTDSSYEQYF
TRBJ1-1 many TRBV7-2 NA TGTGCCAGCAGCTTAGTGATAAGGACTGAAGCTTTCTTT CASSLVIRTEAFF
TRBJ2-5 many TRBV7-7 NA TGTGCCAGCAGCCCCTCGGGGCCTCCAGAGACCCAGTACTTC CASSPSGPPETQYF
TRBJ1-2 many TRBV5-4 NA TGTGCCAGCAGCCGACAGCACATGGGGGATGGCTACACCTTC CASSRQHMGDGYTF
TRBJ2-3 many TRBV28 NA TGTGCCAGCAGTTTTGCTGCGGACGATACGCAGTATTTT CASSFAADDTQYF
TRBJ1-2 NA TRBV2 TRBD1 TGTGCCAGCAGTCCCGGGACAGGGGTGGGAGGCTACACCTTC CASSPGTGVGGYTF
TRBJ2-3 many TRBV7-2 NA TGTGCCAGCAGCTTAGTTAGTACAGATACGCAGTATTTT CASSLVSTDTQYF
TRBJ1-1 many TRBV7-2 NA TGTGCCAGCAGCTTAGTAGGCTTTAACACTGAAGCTTTCTTT CASSLVGFNTEAFF
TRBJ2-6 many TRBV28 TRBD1 TGTGCCAGCAGTTTGACAGGGGCTGGGGCCAACGTCCTGACTTTC CASSLTGAGANVLTF
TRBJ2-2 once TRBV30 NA TGTGCCTGGAGTACCGGAACGAACACCGGGGAGCTGTTTTTT CAWSTGTNTGELFF
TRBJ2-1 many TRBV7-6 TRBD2 TGTGCCAGCAGCTTAGCTCAAGCGGGAGGGGGCAATGAGCAGTTCTTC CASSLAQAGGGNEQFF
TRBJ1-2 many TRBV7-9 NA TGTGCCAGCAGCTTCCAGGCAAACTATGGCTACACCTTC CASSFQANYGYTF
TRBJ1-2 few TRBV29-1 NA TGCAGCGTTGAATTCTCGTATGGCTACACCTTC CSVEFSYGYTF
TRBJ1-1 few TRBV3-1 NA TGTGCCAGCAGCCACGGCGGGCTCACTGAAGCTTTCTTT CASSHGGLTEAFF
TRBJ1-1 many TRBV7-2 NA TGTGCCAGCAGCTACCGGACCTTGAACACTGAAGCTTTCTTT CASSYRTLNTEAFF
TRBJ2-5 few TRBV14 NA TGTGCCAGCAGCCAAGAGCTTTCCAGACAAGAGACCCAGTACTTC CASSQELSRQETQYF
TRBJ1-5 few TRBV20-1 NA TGCAGTGCCGTTTCCAGCACCGAATTAAATCAGCCCCAGCATTTT CSAVSSTELNQPQHF
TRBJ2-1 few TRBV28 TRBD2 TGTGCCAGCAGTTTGACTAGCGGGAGACAGGAGCAGTTCTTC CASSLTSGRQEQFF
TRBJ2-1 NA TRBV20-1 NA TGCAGTGCTAGGATAGATAGCTCCTACAATGAGCAGTTCTTC CSARIDSSYNEQFF
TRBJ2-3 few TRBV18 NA TGTGCCAGCTCAGCCACAGATACGCAGTATTTT CASSATDTQYF
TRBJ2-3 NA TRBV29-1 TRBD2 TGCAGCTCCAAGCGGGGGGGCACAGATACGCAGTATTTT CSSKRGGTDTQYF
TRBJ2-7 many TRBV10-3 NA TGTGCCATCAGAGCAGAGACCTACGAGCAGTACTTC CAIRAETYEQYF
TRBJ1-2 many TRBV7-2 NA TGTGCCAGCAGCCCCCGAAGCACAGCCCAAAGCTACACCTTC CASSPRSTAQSYTF
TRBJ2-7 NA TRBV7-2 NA TGTGCCAACAGCTTAGTAGTAGCCGGGAGAGGCGAGCAGTACTTC CANSLVVAGRGEQYF
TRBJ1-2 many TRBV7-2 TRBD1 TGTGCCAGCAGAGCCACCGACAGGGTCTATGGCTACACCTTC CASRATDRVYGYTF
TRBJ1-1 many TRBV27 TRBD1 TGTGCCAGCAGTCCCGGGAGTGGACAGGGGCCCACTGAAGCTTTCTTT CASSPGSGQGPTEAFF
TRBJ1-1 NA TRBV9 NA TGTGCCAGCAGCCCGAGGGTAGAGGCTGAAGCTTTCTTT CASSPRVEAEAFF
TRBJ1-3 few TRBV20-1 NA TGCAGTGCCGCATGGGGTCCCTCGCAAGGAAACACCATATATTTT CSAAWGPSQGNTIYF
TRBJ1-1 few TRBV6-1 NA TGTGCCAGCATTCTGACGGGGGGGACGACTGAAGCTTTCTTT CASILTGGTTEAFF
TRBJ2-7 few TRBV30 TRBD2 TGTGCCTGGACCAGACTAGCGGGAGGGACCTACGAGCAGTACTTC CAWTRLAGGTYEQYF
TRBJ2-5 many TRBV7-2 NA TGTGCCAGCAGCTTAGGGAATAGGGGGATAACGGAGACCCAGTACTTC CASSLGNRGITETQYF
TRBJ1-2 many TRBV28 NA TGTGCCAGCGCCAGTACTACTAACTATGGCTACACCTTC CASASTTNYGYTF
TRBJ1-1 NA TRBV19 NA TGTGCCAGTAGAACCCAGAATTCGAACACTGAAGCTTTCTTT CASRTQNSNTEAFF
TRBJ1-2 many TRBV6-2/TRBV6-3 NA TGTGCCAGCAGGACCCTGGACAGCGGCTATGGCTACACCTTC CASRTLDSGYGYTF
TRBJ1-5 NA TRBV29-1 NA TGCAGCGTTATGGGACACGGGGATCAGCCCCAGCATTTT CSVMGHGDQPQHF
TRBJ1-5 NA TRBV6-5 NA TGTGCCAGCAGTCCCCAAGGGAAGGGAAGTCAGCCCCAGCATTTT CASSPQGKGSQPQHF